This TCR beta chain was recovered during a study of diagnostic markers for celiac disease. TCRdb derives one entry per CDR3 protein from the reads, leaving out DNA. This sample's table reports approximately 1,500 distinct CDR3 sequences. Germline values: CDR1 SQVTM, CDR2 ANQGSEA. The CDR3 is 13 amino acids. The sequenced sample was either unsorted cells or a sorted T cell fraction (not recorded which). The clonotype was recovered from a human donor. V gene TRBV29-1 combines with J gene TRBJ1-2. The CDR3 is CSVEEGLRDGYTF. The variable domain in full, with the rest retrieved from reference TRBV29-1 and TRBJ1-2, is SAVISQKPSRDICQRGTSLTIQCQVDSQVTMMFWYRQQPGQSLTLIATANQGSEATYESGFVIDKFPISRPNLTFSTLTVSNMSPEDSSIYLCSVEEGLRDGYTFGSGTRLTVV.